The present T cell receptor beta chain was sequenced within a study of blood T cell repertoires in COVID-19. About the study: Cohort 3 donors were reported recovered after two negative PCRs, clearance, or symptom resolution. Both acute and convalescent COVID-19 samples were obtained from the United States, Italy and Spain.

This clone was counted between two and nine times. Adults between roughly 18 and 100 years of age took part from under 30 US areas. Germline CDR1 reads SGHKS; CDR2 reads YYEKEE (reference sequence). V gave up 4 bases and J gave up 1 base, with 16 bases separating them. This CDR3 spans 16 amino acids. Assay used: immunoSEQ multiplex PCR; TCRdb lists only in-frame clones, some missing. The sample holds 200,000 to 250,000 clones, about nine tenths seen once. The rearrangement uses TRBV5-5 and TRBJ2-3, with a possible D match to TRBD2 (5 bases). Sequenced input: PBMCs or T cells enriched from blood (not recorded which). This TCR came from a woman aged 45-65 years in a cohort exposed to, infected with or recovered from COVID-19 (not recorded which). This chain's CDR3 is CASSRGPQKGTDTQYF. CDR3 bases: TGTGCCAGCAGCCGCGGGCCTCAGAAGGGCACAGATACGCAGTATTTT. The whole variable domain, remainder taken from reference TRBV5-5 and TRBJ2-3, is DAGVTQSPTHLIKTRGQQVTLRCSPISGHKSVSWYQQVLGQGPQFIFQYYEKEERGRGNFPDRFSARQFPNYSSELNVNALLLGDSALYLCASSRGPQKGTDTQYFGPGTRLTVL.